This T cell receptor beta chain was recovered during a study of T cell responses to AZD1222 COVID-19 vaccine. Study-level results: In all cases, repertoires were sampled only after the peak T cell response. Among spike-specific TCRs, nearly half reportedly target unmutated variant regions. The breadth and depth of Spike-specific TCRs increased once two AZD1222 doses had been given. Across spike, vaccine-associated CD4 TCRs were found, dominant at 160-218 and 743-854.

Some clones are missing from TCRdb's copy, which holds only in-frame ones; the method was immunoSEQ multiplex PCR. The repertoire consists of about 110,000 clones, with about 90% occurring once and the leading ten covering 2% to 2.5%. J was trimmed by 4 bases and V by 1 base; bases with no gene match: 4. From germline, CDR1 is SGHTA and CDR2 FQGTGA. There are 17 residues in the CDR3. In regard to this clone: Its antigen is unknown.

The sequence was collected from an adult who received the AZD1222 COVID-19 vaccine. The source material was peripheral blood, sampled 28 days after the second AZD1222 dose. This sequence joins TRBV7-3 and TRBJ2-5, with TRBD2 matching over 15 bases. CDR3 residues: CASSLSGLAGGGETQYF. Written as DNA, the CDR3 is TGTGCCAGCAGCTTAAGCGGACTAGCGGGAGGGGGAGAGACCCAGTACTTC.